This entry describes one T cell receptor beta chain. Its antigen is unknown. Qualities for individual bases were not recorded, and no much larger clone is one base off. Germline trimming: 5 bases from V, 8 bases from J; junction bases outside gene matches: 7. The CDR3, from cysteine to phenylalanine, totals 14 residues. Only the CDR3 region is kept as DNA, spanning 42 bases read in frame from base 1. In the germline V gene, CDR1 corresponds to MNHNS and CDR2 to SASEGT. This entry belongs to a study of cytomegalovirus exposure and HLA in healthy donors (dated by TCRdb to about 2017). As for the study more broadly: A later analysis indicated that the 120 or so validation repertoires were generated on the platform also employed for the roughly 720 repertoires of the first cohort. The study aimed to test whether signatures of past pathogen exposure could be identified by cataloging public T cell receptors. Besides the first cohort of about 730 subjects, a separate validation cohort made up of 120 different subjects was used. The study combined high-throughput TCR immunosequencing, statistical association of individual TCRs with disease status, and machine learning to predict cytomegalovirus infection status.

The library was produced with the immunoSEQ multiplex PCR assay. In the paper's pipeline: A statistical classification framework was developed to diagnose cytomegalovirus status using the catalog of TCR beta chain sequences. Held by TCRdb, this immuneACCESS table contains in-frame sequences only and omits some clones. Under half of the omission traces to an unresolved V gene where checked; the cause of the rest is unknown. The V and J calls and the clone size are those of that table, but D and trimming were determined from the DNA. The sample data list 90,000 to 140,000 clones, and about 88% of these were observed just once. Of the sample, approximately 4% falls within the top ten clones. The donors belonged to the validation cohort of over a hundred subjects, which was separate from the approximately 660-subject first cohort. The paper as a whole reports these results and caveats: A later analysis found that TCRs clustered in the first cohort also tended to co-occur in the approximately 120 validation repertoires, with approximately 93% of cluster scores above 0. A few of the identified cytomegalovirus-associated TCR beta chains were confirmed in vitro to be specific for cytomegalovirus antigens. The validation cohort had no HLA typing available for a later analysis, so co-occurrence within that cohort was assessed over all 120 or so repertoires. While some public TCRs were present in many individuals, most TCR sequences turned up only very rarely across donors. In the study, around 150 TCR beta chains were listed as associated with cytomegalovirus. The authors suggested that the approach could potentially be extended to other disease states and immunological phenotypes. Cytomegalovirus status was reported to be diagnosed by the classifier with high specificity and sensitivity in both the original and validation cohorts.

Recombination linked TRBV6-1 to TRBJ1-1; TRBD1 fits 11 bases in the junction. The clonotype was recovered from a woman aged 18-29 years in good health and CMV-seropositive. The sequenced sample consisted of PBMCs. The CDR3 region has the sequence CASSIGQGAFEAFF. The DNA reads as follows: TGTGCCAGCAGTATAGGACAGGGGGCTTTCGAAGCTTTCTTT.